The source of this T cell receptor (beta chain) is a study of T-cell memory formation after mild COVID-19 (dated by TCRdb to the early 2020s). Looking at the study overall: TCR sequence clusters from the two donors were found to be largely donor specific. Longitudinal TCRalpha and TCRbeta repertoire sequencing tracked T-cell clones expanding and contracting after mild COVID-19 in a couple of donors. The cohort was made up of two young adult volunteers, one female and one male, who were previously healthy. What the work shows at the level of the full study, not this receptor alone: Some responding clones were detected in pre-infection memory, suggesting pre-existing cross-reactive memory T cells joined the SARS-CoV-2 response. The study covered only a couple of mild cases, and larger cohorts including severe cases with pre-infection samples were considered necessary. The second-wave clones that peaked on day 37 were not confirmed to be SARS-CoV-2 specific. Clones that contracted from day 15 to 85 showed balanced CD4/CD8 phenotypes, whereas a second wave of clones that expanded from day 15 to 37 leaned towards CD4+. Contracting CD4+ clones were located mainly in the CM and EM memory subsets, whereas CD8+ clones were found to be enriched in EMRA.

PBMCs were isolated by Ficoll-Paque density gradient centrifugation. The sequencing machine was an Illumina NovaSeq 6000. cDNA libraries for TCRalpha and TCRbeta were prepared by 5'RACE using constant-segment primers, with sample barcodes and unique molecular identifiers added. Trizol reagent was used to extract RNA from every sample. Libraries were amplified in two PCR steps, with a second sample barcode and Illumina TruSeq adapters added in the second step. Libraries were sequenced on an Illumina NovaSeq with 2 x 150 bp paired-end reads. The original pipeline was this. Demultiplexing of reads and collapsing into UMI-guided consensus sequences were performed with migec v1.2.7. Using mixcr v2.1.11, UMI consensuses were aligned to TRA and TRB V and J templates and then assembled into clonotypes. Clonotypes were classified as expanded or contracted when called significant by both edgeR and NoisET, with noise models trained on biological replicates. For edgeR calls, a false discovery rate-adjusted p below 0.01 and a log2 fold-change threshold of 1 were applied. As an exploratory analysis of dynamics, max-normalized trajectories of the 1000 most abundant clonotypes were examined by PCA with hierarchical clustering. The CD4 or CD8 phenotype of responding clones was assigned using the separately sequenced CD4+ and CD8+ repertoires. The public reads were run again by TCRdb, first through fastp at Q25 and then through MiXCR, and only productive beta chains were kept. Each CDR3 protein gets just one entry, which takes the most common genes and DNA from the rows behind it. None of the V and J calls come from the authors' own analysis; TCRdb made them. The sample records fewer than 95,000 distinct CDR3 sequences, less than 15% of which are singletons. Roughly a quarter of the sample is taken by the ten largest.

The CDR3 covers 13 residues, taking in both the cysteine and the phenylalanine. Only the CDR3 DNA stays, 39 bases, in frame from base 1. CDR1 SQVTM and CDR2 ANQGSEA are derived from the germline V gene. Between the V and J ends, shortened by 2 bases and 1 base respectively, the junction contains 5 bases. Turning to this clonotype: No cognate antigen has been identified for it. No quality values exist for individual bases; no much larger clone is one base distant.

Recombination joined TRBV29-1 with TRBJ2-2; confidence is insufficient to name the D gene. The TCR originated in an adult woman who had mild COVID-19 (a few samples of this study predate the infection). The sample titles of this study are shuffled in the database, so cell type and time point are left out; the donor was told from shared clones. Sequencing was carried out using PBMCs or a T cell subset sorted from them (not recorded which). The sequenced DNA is TGCAGCGTTGAACGACAGAACACCGGGGAGCTGTTTTTT. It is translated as CSVERQNTGELFF.